The 18 T cell receptor beta chains in this list originate from one sample, sequenced in a study of T cell changes during pregnancy in multiple sclerosis (dated by TCRdb to the late 2010s). To prepare the library, the immunoSEQ multiplex PCR assay was applied. The clones in this table, taken by TCRdb from immuneACCESS, are in-frame only. Not every clone is retained; where verified, under half of the shortfall comes from an unresolved V gene, and the cause of the rest is unknown. The sample includes under 80,000 clones, with roughly 92% observed a single time. The ten largest make up 2% to 2.5% of the sample. The sample here was peripheral blood, taken before pregnancy. Every receptor here comes from a female donor with multiple sclerosis, enrolled in a pregnancy study.

The chain recombines TRBV9 with TRBJ2-1; 11 nucleotides agree with TRBD2. The germline gives CDR1 SGDLS, CDR2 YYNGEE. Trimming removed 0 bases from V and 3 bases from J; junction bases left unmatched: 8. CDR3 length: 18 residues. CDR3 DNA sequence: TGTGCCAGCAGCGTAGGGACGCCGACTAGCGGGATCTACAATGAGCAGTTCTTC. This codes for CASSVGTPTSGIYNEQFF. The variable domain in full, completed from reference TRBV9 and TRBJ2-1, reads DSGVTQTPKHLITATGQRVTLRCSPRSGDLSVYWYQQSLDQGLQFLIQYYNGEERAKGNILERFSAQQFPDLHSELNLSSLELGDSALYFCASSVGTPTSGIYNEQFFGPGTRLTVL.

The genes are TRBV4-2 and TRBJ2-1, with 7 bases fitting TRBD2. V trimming: 0 bases; J trimming: 5 bases; junction bases outside the gene matches: 7. From germline, CDR1 is LGHNA and CDR2 YNFKEQ. The CDR3 runs to 16 residues. The chain's CDR3 is CASSQEGRLANNEQFF. The CDR3 DNA is TGTGCCAGCAGCCAAGAAGGGCGACTAGCCAACAATGAGCAGTTCTTC.

This clone was counted between two and nine times. The chain uses TRBV14 and TRBJ2-1; weak D call: TRBD2 (6 bases). This CDR3 is 14 amino acids long. The germline V gene encodes CDR1 SGHDN and CDR2 FVKESK. The V and J ends lost 4 bases and 8 bases respectively, with 15 bases between them. CDR3 in amino acids: CASSPPSERYEQFF. CDR3 nucleotides: TGTGCCAGCAGCCCACCTAGCGAACGCTATGAGCAGTTCTTC. The whole variable domain, filled in from reference TRBV14 and TRBJ2-1, reads EAGVTQFPSHSVIEKGQTVTLRCDPISGHDNLYWYRRVMGKEIKFLLHFVKESKQDESGMPNNRFLAERTGGTYSTLKVQPAELEDSGVYFCASSPPSERYEQFFGPGTRLTVL.

This chain uses TRBV7-6 with TRBJ1-2; D gene uncertain. The CDR3 has 14 amino acids. The germline CDR1 and CDR2 sequences are SGHVS and FNYEAQ. Between the trimmed V and J ends, which lost 0 bases and 3 bases, there was a span of 8 bases. The CDR3: CASSLAGRHYGYTF. The CDR3 DNA reads as TGTGCCAGCAGCTTAGCGGGCCGGCACTATGGCTACACCTTC.

The rearrangement uses TRBV7-6 and TRBJ2-3, with 12 nucleotides matching TRBD2. Germline values: CDR1 SGHVS, CDR2 FNYEAQ. V lost 4 bases to trimming and J lost 4 bases; unmatched junction nucleotides: 6. The CDR3 length is 16 residues. CDR3 protein: CASSSRTSGTADTQYF. Here the CDR3 DNA reads TGTGCCAGCAGCTCGAGGACTAGCGGGACAGCAGATACGCAGTATTTT. Supplemented by reference TRBV7-6 and TRBJ2-3, the full variable domain reads GAGVSQSPRYKVTKRGQDVALRCDPISGHVSLYWYRQALGQGPEFLTYFNYEAQQDKSGLPNDRFSAERPEGSISTLTIQRTEQRDSAMYRCASSSRTSGTADTQYFGPGTRLTVL.

The chain uses TRBV19 and TRBJ2-7; a possible D gene is TRBD2 (6 bases). Between the trimmed V and J ends, which lost 1 base and 1 base, there was a span of 11 bases. Per the germline V gene, CDR1 is LNHDA and CDR2 is SQIVND (reference sequence). CDR3 length: 15 amino acids. CDR3 nucleotides: TGTGCCAGTAGTATAGGGCTAGCGCCATCCTACGAGCAGTACTTC. This translates into CASSIGLAPSYEQYF.

The chain couples TRBV19 to TRBJ2-2; no firm D call. The germline V gene encodes CDR1 LNHDA and CDR2 SQIVND (reference sequence). CDR3 length equals 15 residues. V dropped 3 bases and J dropped 7 bases, with 15 bases sitting between them. The CDR3 reads CASSISRVVYGELFF. The CDR3 DNA is TGTGCCAGTAGTATCTCACGGGTGGTTTACGGGGAGCTGTTTTTT.

The J gene is TRBJ2-1, the V gene TRBV6-5; the D gene is possibly TRBD2 (5 bases). CDR1 and CDR2 from the germline V gene are MNHEY and SVGAGI. V lost 5 bases and J lost 10, with 12 bases in between. CDR3 length: 12 residues. The CDR3, as DNA: TGTGCCAGCAGTGGCCTAGCTTTGGAGCAGTTCTTC. It codes for CASSGLALEQFF.

The genes are TRBV7-2 and TRBJ1-1; D perhaps matches TRBD1 (5 bases). Germline CDR1 SGHTA, CDR2 FQGNSA. V lost 2 bases to trimming and J lost 7 bases, with 20 bases between them. The CDR3 spans 16 residues. The CDR3 sequence: CASSLRVTGAQDEAFF. The CDR3 region has the DNA TGTGCCAGCAGCTTACGGGTCACAGGAGCTCAGGATGAAGCTTTCTTT.

The V and J genes are TRBV27 and TRBJ2-1; 11 nucleotides agree with TRBD2. The germline V gene has CDR1 MNHEY and CDR2 SMNVEV (reference sequence). The trim removed 4 bases at V and 0 bases at J, leaving 8 bases unmatched. The CDR3 runs to 18 residues. The CDR3 region is CASSSTSGIPVSYNEQFF. The CDR3, as DNA: TGTGCCAGCAGTTCGACTAGCGGGATACCAGTCTCCTACAATGAGCAGTTCTTC.

This chain joins TRBV4-3 and TRBJ1-4; D uncertain. The V gene lost 0 bases and the J gene lost 15 bases, with 14 bases spanning the gap. The germline V gene encodes CDR1 LGHNA and CDR2 YSLEER. The CDR3 covers 13 residues. The CDR3 region is CASSQDMGVMVFF. CDR3 bases: TGCGCCAGCAGCCAAGATATGGGAGTGATGGTGTTTTTT.

The chain uses TRBV7-9 and TRBJ2-3, with 11 bases lining up with TRBD2. V lost 5 bases, J lost 0 bases, and 4 bases stayed unmatched. Looked up from germline, CDR1 is SEHNR and CDR2 is FQNEAQ (reference sequence). This CDR3 spans 16 amino acids. CDR3 loop: CASSPTSGKSTDTQYF. CDR3 DNA sequence: TGTGCCAGCAGCCCGACTAGCGGGAAAAGCACAGATACGCAGTATTTT.

The chain employs TRBV7-2 and TRBJ2-1; 15 positions agree with TRBD2. V lost 5 bases and J lost 6; bases outside the gene matches: 5. Germline lookup yields CDR1 SGHTA and CDR2 FQGNSA. CDR3 length: 16 amino acids. The CDR3 DNA reads as TGTGCCAGCAGCCAGGGACTAGCGGGAGGACTCAATGAGCAGTTCTTC. Its translation is CASSQGLAGGLNEQFF.

The chain has TRBV4-3 and TRBJ2-1; 8 bases match TRBD2. V lost 0 bases to trimming and J lost 8 bases; unmatched junction nucleotides: 12. Germline V gene sequence: CDR1 LGHNA, CDR2 YSLEER. CDR3 length: 17 residues. Here the CDR3 DNA reads TGCGCCAGCAGCCAAGAATCCGGGAGGGTCAACGGGGATGAGCAGTTCTTC. Its protein product is CASSQESGRVNGDEQFF.

The V gene is TRBV9, the J gene TRBJ1-2, with 9 nucleotides matching TRBD1. CDR1 and CDR2 (germline): SGDLS, YYNGEE. This CDR3 comprises 14 residues. V lost 1 base to trimming and J lost 8 bases; unmatched junction nucleotides: 6. The CDR3 sequence: CASSVLTGGNGYTF. CDR3 bases: TGTGCCAGCAGCGTACTGACAGGGGGTAACGGCTACACCTTC.

The rearrangement uses TRBV7-6 and TRBJ2-1; TRBD2 agrees at 10 bases. Per germline, CDR1 SGHVS and CDR2 FNYEAQ. The CDR3 runs 15 residues. Trimming cost V 5 bases and J 7 bases; bases outside gene matches: 8. As DNA, the CDR3 is TGTGCCAGCAGCCTTCTCAGCGGGAGGGGTAATGAGCAGTTCTTC. This translates into CASSLLSGRGNEQFF.

The chain employs TRBV7-9 and TRBJ1-2; D is ambiguous. The CDR3 spans 13 residues. Trimming removed 5 bases from V and 5 bases from J, with 12 bases in between. The germline V gene has CDR1 SEHNR and CDR2 FQNEAQ (reference sequence). Here the CDR3 reads CASSRKREYGYTF. The CDR3 coding sequence is TGTGCCAGCAGCAGAAAGAGAGAATATGGCTACACCTTC. The full variable domain, its missing parts supplied by reference TRBV7-9 and TRBJ1-2, is DTGVSQNPRHKITKRGQNVTFRCDPISEHNRLYWYRQTLGQGPEFLTYFQNEAQLEKSRLLSDRFSAERPKGSFSTLEIQRTEQGDSAMYLCASSRKREYGYTFGSGTRLTVV.

V and J are TRBV27 and TRBJ2-1, with 16 positions matching TRBD2. Germline V gives CDR1 MNHEY, CDR2 SMNVEV (reference sequence). The CDR3 spans 21 residues. Trimming cost V 2 bases and J 6 bases; bases outside gene matches: 16. The CDR3 protein is CASSLRGTSGRALLLINEQFF. The DNA for the CDR3 is TGTGCCAGCAGTTTACGGGGGACTAGCGGGAGGGCCCTCTTGCTAATCAATGAGCAGTTCTTC.